A single sample gave rise to the 27 T cell receptor beta chains below, sequenced in a study of OX40 agonist ivuxolimab in advanced cancers. The repertoire was sequenced with immunoSEQ multiplex PCR; TCRdb's copy has only in-frame clones and lacks some. The table has tens of thousands of clones, around 80% seen once. The sequenced sample was CD4+ or CD8+ T cells sorted from blood, obtained in a trial of the OX40 agonist ivuxolimab. The receptors stem from an adult with an advanced solid tumor such as melanoma, head and neck, liver or kidney cancer.

V is TRBV25-1 and J is TRBJ1-6; D unresolved. The germline V gene encodes CDR1 MGHDK and CDR2 SYGVNS. The CDR3 has 15 amino acids. V was shortened by 5 bases and J by 5 bases, with 13 bases between the two germline ends. The CDR3 loop reads CASSKPGPNNSPLHF. CDR3 nucleotide sequence: TGTGCCAGCAGTAAGCCCGGGCCCAATAATTCACCCCTCCACTTT.

The chain combines TRBV6-1 with TRBJ1-2; D is possibly TRBD1 (6 bases). The CDR3 has 14 amino acids. Trimming took 5 bases from V and 6 from J, leaving 16 bases between them. From germline, CDR1 is MNHNS and CDR2 SASEGT. CDR3 in DNA: TGTGCCAGCAGTCAGGGGAATCGGGCTGATGGCTACACCTTC. It specifies CASSQGNRADGYTF.

The chain combines TRBV30 with TRBJ2-7, with D possibly TRBD1 on 5 matching bases. The CDR3 sequence is 14 residues long. Trimming removed 0 bases at V and 2 bases at J, with 11 bases between. Germline-derived CDR1 and CDR2 are GTSNPN and SVGIG (reference sequence). CDR3 in amino acids: CAWSVGQGAYEQYF. The CDR3 nucleotides read TGTGCCTGGAGTGTAGGACAAGGGGCCTACGAGCAGTACTTC.

This rearrangement joins TRBV6-1 to TRBJ2-3; possible D gene TRBD1, 5 bases. This CDR3 spans 15 amino acids. V dropped 1 base and J dropped 0 bases, with 8 bases sitting between them. Germline CDR1 reads MNHNS; CDR2 reads SASEGT. The CDR3 DNA follows: TGTGCCAGCAGTGAAGATGGGGCTAGCACAGATACGCAGTATTTT. Its translation is CASSEDGASTDTQYF.

The gene calls are TRBV7-8 and TRBJ2-1, with a possible D match to TRBD2 (6 bases). This CDR3 is 16 amino acids long. The germline CDR1 and CDR2 sequences are SGHVS and FQNEAQ. Trimming cost V 5 bases and J 2 bases, with 16 bases left between them. The CDR3 region has the DNA TGTGCCAGCAGCAGTGCGGGACCCTGGACCTACAATGAGCAGTTCTTC. Translation gives CASSSAGPWTYNEQFF.

This clone was seen a single time. The rearrangement joins TRBV28 to TRBJ2-1; TRBD2 agrees at 11 bases. Per the germline V gene, CDR1 is MDHEN and CDR2 is SYDVKM. The trim removed 3 bases at V and 9 bases at J, leaving 7 bases unmatched. The CDR3 spans 15 residues. The CDR3 DNA reads TGTGCCAGCAGTTTTAATGGACTAGCGGGTTTTGAGCAGTTCTTC. It is translated as CASSFNGLAGFEQFF.

This clone was observed a few times. V and J are TRBV11-2 and TRBJ2-7; 7 bases map to TRBD1. Unmatched junction bases numbered 10, after V lost 3 bases and J lost 5 bases. Germline CDR1 is SGHAT and CDR2 is FQNNGV. This CDR3 is built from 15 residues. CDR3 DNA: TGTGCCAGCAGCTTGCTGACAGGGCCTTGGGACGAGCAGTACTTC. Its protein is CASSLLTGPWDEQYF.

Only one count was recorded for this clone. The chain links TRBV4-1 to TRBJ2-5, with TRBD2 matching over 9 bases. The J call may be wrong; the DNA end is better matched by TRBJ2-7. The CDR3 length is 19 residues. Germline loops: CDR1 MGHRA, CDR2 YSYEKL. The CDR3 region is CASSQMTSTSGPSLYEQYF. The CDR3 region has the DNA TGCGCCAGCAGCCAAATGACGTCGACTAGCGGACCCAGTCTCTACGAGCAGTACTTC.

The V gene is TRBV27, the J gene TRBJ2-6, with TRBD1 as a possible D gene (6 bases). Looked up from germline, CDR1 is MNHEY and CDR2 is SMNVEV (reference sequence). V was shortened by 4 bases and J by 2 bases, with 15 bases between the two germline ends. CDR3 length: 17 amino acids. The CDR3 region is CASSSLMTGAGANVLTF. Here the CDR3 DNA reads TGTGCCAGCAGTTCCCTGATGACAGGAGCTGGGGCCAACGTCCTGACTTTC.

The J gene is TRBJ1-4, the V gene TRBV18; D perhaps matches TRBD1 (6 bases). This CDR3 is built from 16 residues. With 1 base removed from V and 6 bases from J, the gap between germline ends came to 15 bases. Germline V gene lookup returns CDR1 KGHSH and CDR2 LQKENI. In nucleotides, the CDR3 is TGTGCCAGCTCACCACGGACGGACAGCCCTCATGAAAAACTGTTTTTT. Its protein is CASSPRTDSPHEKLFF.

The CDR3 DNA reads as TGTGCCAGCAGCCCCCGACAGGGCCGAGAAAAACTGTTTTTT. Translating it yields CASSPRQGREKLFF. The chain carries TRBV7-6 and TRBJ1-4; 7 bases align to TRBD1. J was trimmed by 8 bases and V by 5 bases; bases with no gene match: 8. This CDR3 region has 14 residues. The germline gives CDR1 SGHVS, CDR2 FNYEAQ.

The chain is built from TRBV5-5 and TRBJ2-4; D is ambiguous. Germline CDR1 reads SGHKS; CDR2 reads YYEKEE (reference sequence). V was trimmed by 1 base and J by 0 bases, leaving 8 bases between them. This CDR3 spans 15 amino acids. The CDR3 DNA reads TGTGCCAGCAGCTTGAGCCCCCTAGCCAAAAACATTCAGTACTTC. This translates into CASSLSPLAKNIQYF.

This sequence joins TRBV6-5 and TRBJ2-7; 8 bases fit TRBD1. The CDR3 covers 14 residues. Germline V gives CDR1 MNHEY, CDR2 SVGAGI. V was pared by 5 bases and J by 2 bases, with 5 bases of the junction left unmatched. The DNA for the CDR3 is TGTGCCAGCAGTCAAAGGACAGGGACCTACGAGCAGTACTTC. This codes for CASSQRTGTYEQYF.

The CDR3: CASSLRQQGVEYF. CDR3 in DNA: TGTGCCAGCAGCTTACGTCAGCAGGGTGTTGAGTACTTC. The V gene is TRBV7-2, the J gene TRBJ2-5; perhaps TRBD1 as D (5 bases). V lost 2 bases to trimming and J lost 12 bases, with 16 bases between them. Per the germline V gene, CDR1 is SGHTA and CDR2 is FQGNSA. CDR3 length: 13 residues.

The V call is TRBV6-1, the J call TRBJ2-1; D call uncertain. CDR1 is MNHNS and CDR2 is SASEGT in the germline V gene. V was trimmed by 8 bases and J by 4 bases, leaving 3 bases between them. CDR3 size: 10 residues. The DNA for the CDR3 is TGTGCCAGCGAATACAATGAGCAGTTCTTC. It codes for CASEYNEQFF.

The chain joins TRBV6-6 to TRBJ1-2; D not certain. The V end lost 7 bases, the J end lost 5 bases, and 14 bases lay between the germline ends. Germline lookup yields CDR1 MNHNY and CDR2 SVGAGI (reference sequence). This CDR3 has 13 amino acids. The CDR3 nucleotides are TGTGCCAGCACCCCCAAGACGGTTTATGGCTACACCTTC. Protein sequence: CASTPKTVYGYTF.

CDR3: CASNWRASYEQYF. The CDR3 DNA sequence: TGTGCCAGCAATTGGCGGGCTTCCTACGAGCAGTACTTC. The chain links TRBV2 to TRBJ2-7, with a tentative D call TRBD2 (5 bases). The CDR3 sequence is 13 residues long. CDR1 is SNHLY, CDR2 FYNNEI, per germline. The V gene lost 7 bases and the J gene lost 1 base, with 11 bases spanning the gap.

There are a few counts of this clone. The chain combines TRBV19 with TRBJ2-2; 11 positions match TRBD2. Germline lookup yields CDR1 LNHDA and CDR2 SQIVND (reference sequence). This CDR3 contains 19 residues. V lost 5 bases, J lost 2 bases, and 13 bases stayed unmatched. CDR3 in DNA: TGTGCCAGTAGTGTCGCTAGCGGGGGGCAGGAATTCAACACCGGGGAGCTGTTTTTT. Its protein product is CASSVASGGQEFNTGELFF.

This chain joins TRBV27 and TRBJ2-7, with D possibly matching TRBD2 (6 bases). V was trimmed by 5 bases and J by 5 bases, leaving 10 bases between them. CDR1 is MNHEY and CDR2 is SMNVEV in the germline V gene (reference sequence). This CDR3 region has 12 residues. This CDR3 reads CASSHRRDEQYF. The CDR3 region has the DNA TGTGCCAGCAGTCACAGGAGGGACGAGCAGTACTTC.

The chain couples TRBV30 to TRBJ2-1; 7 positions match TRBD1. This CDR3 spans 15 amino acids. In germline, CDR1 is GTSNPN, CDR2 SVGIG (reference sequence). V lost 2 bases and J lost 7; bases outside the gene matches: 11. The CDR3 nucleotides are TGTGCCTGGAGTCTCGAGGGGGCGCTTTTGAATGAGCAGTTCTTC. The encoded protein is CAWSLEGALLNEQFF.

The chain is built from TRBV27 and TRBJ2-5; D not certain. This CDR3 region has 13 residues. The germline V gene has CDR1 MNHEY and CDR2 SMNVEV (reference sequence). V was clipped by 4 bases and J by 4 bases, with 10 bases between them. The CDR3 here is CASSSRVGETQYF. CDR3 nucleotide sequence: TGTGCCAGCAGTTCTAGGGTAGGAGAGACCCAGTACTTC.

This clone has just one count. The chain is built from TRBV7-6 and TRBJ1-3; D is unclear. CDR1 SGHVS and CDR2 FNYEAQ come from the germline V gene. V was cut by 2 bases and J by 0 bases, with 8 bases left in between. This CDR3 comprises 15 residues. CDR3 amino acids: CASSLLQASGNTIYF. CDR3 DNA sequence: TGTGCCAGCAGCTTACTCCAGGCCTCTGGAAACACCATATATTTT.

The genes are TRBV7-6 and TRBJ2-7; the D gene is possibly TRBD1 (7 bases). Trimming shortened V by 2 bases and J by 3 bases, and 14 bases separated the two germline ends. CDR3 length: 15 amino acids. Germline assignment: CDR1 SGHVS and CDR2 FNYEAQ. The CDR3 DNA follows: TGTGCCAGCAGCTTATGGGCGGGACAGAACTACGAGCAGTACTTC. It specifies CASSLWAGQNYEQYF.

The rearrangement uses TRBV18 and TRBJ2-7, with TRBD1 matching 8 bases. The CDR3 is 16 residues long. Germline-derived CDR1 and CDR2 are KGHSH and LQKENI. Losses at the gene ends were 2 bases for V and 0 bases for J; bases not matched to a gene: 6. The CDR3 protein is CASSPIGTGHSYEQYF. The CDR3 DNA reads as TGTGCCAGCTCACCAATCGGGACAGGTCACTCCTACGAGCAGTACTTC.

The chain links TRBV5-5 to TRBJ2-3; possible D gene TRBD2, 6 bases. This CDR3 comprises 14 residues. The germline V gene has CDR1 SGHKS and CDR2 YYEKEE (reference sequence). V shed 3 bases and J shed 0 bases, with 8 bases lying between them. Here the CDR3 reads CASSYAGSTDTQYF. The CDR3 DNA follows: TGTGCCAGCAGCTATGCGGGGAGCACAGATACGCAGTATTTT.

The CDR3 here is CASSLEGFWRTEAFF. CDR3 DNA: TGCGCCAGCAGCTTGGAGGGGTTTTGGCGCACTGAAGCTTTCTTT. The chain has TRBV5-1 and TRBJ1-1, with D possibly matching TRBD1 (5 bases). The germline gives CDR1 SGHRS, CDR2 YFSETQ. Trimming took off 0 bases at V and 4 bases at J, with 13 bases between the two ends. The CDR3 consists of 15 residues. Complete variable domain (other parts from reference TRBV5-1 and TRBJ1-1): KAGVTQTPRYLIKTRGQQVTLSCSPISGHRSVSWYQQTPGQGLQFLFEYFSETQRNKGNFPGRFSGRQFSNSRSEMNVSTLELGDSALYLCASSLEGFWRTEAFFGQGTRLTVV.

V usage is TRBV30 and J usage is TRBJ2-5; D possibly corresponds to TRBD2 (5 bases). The ends were cut back, 3 bases at V and 3 bases at J, with 11 bases in the middle. Germline V gene lookup returns CDR1 GTSNPN and CDR2 SVGIG (reference sequence). The CDR3 totals 13 residues. The CDR3 protein is CAWRETGKETQYF. The CDR3 coding sequence is TGTGCCTGGAGGGAAACGGGGAAAGAGACCCAGTACTTC. Variable domain in full (rest from reference TRBV30 and TRBJ2-5): SQTIHQWPATLVQPVGSPLSLECTVEGTSNPNLYWYRQAAGRGLQLLFYSVGIGQISSEVPQNLSASRPQDRQFILSSKKLLLSDSGFYLCAWRETGKETQYFGPGTRLLVL.